The following is a T cell receptor (beta chain) sequence with its context. Its antigen remains unidentified. PCR was performed using 60 Vbeta and 13 Jbeta primers. Sequenced by immunoSEQ multiplex PCR; TCRdb stores in-frame clones only, minus some. Here the sample spans 150,000 to 200,000 clones, 77% being singletons. This entry comes from a study of cytomegalovirus exposure and HLA in healthy donors. Study findings and constraints: Reports credit the classifier with highly specific, highly sensitive diagnosis of cytomegalovirus status. Some public TCRs appeared in many individuals, while most sequences were rare.

V gave up 6 bases and J gave up 5 bases, with 10 bases separating them. This CDR3 is 13 amino acids long. CDR1 SNHLY and CDR2 FYNNEI come from the germline V gene. The origin of this receptor is a woman aged 40 to 55 in good health and CMV-seropositive. Input material: PBMCs. The rearrangement joins TRBV2 to TRBJ2-2, with D possibly TRBD2 on 7 matching bases. This chain's CDR3 is CASRGGATGELFF. CDR3 nucleotide sequence: TGTGCCAGCAGGGGGGGGGCGACCGGGGAGCTGTTTTTT.